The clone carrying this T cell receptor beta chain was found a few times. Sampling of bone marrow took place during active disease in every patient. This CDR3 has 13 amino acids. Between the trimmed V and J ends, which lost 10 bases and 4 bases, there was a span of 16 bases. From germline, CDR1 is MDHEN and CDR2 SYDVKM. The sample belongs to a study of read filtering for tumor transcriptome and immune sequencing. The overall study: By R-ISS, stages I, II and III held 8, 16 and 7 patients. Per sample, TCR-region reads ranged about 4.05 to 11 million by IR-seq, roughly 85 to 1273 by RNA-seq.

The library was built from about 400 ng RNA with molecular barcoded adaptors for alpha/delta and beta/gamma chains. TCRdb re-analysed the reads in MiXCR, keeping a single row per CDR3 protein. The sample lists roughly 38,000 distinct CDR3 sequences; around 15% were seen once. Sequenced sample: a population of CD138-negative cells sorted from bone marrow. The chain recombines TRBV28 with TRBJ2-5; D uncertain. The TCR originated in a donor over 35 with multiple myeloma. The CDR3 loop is CATAQQLRETQYF. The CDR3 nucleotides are TGTGCCACCGCCCAACAACTGAGAGAGACCCAGTACTTC. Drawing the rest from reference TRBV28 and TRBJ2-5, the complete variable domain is DVKVTQSSRYLVKRTGEKVFLECVQDMDHENMFWYRQDPGLGLRLIYFSYDVKMKEKGDIPEGYSVSREKKERFSLILESASTNQTSMYLCATAQQLRETQYFGPGTRLLVL.